A single sample gave rise to the 8 T cell receptor beta chains below, sequenced in a study of low-dose radiotherapy and immunotherapy resistance in tumors. TRAV- and TRBV-specific primers primed first-strand cDNA, covering alpha and beta chains. A constant-region primer paired with the V-primer adapter amplified TCRs over about 19 PCR cycles. Each CDR3 protein gets one entry after TCRdb re-called the reads with MiXCR. The table shows some 100,000 distinct CDR3 sequences, with less than 25% occurring only once. Time point described: after trial treatment. Treatment here: LDRT plus nivolumab, ipilimumab, low-dose cyclophosphamide and aspirin (RACIN trial). Sequenced here: PBMCs, sampled after low-dose radiotherapy plus immunotherapy. The origin of the receptors is a male donor with prostate cancer.

This clonotype was detected ten times or more. This chain uses TRBV21-1 with TRBJ1-5; no check of the table's D call, TRBD1, against the DNA was made. TRBV21-1 is given as a pseudogene. The CDR3 length is 17 residues. As DNA, the CDR3 is TGTGCCAGCAGCCAAAGGGGGTCCGCGGGGATCAATCAGCCCCAGCATTTT. Translation gives CASSQRGSAGINQPQHF.

Of note for this clonotype: A far larger clone is off by one base, so a read error is likely. The chain links TRBV7-8 to TRBJ2-5; either TRBD1 or TRBD2 may supply D (5 bases each). V was cut by 2 bases and J by 1 base, with 8 bases left in between. Germline V gene sequence: CDR1 SGHVS, CDR2 FQNEAQ. The CDR3 length is 14 residues. The CDR3 here is CASSLPGAQETQYF. CDR3 nucleotides: TGTGCCAGCAGCTTACCCGGGGCCCAAGAGACCCAGTACTTC.

This clonotype was counted at least ten times. V and J are TRBV7-8 and TRBJ1-1; D possibly corresponds to TRBD1 (6 bases). Germline lookup yields CDR1 SGHVS and CDR2 FQNEAQ. V was trimmed by 5 bases and J by 0 bases, leaving 19 bases between them. The CDR3 is 17 residues long. CDR3 sequence: CASSTRQQGIMNTEAFF. The CDR3 nucleotides read TGTGCCAGCAGCACCCGTCAACAGGGAATCATGAACACTGAAGCTTTCTTT. Looking up the rest from reference TRBV7-8 and TRBJ1-1 gives the full variable domain: GAGVSQSPRYKVAKRGQDVALRCDPISGHVSLFWYQQALGQGPEFLTYFQNEAQLDKSGLPSDRFFAERPEGSVSTLKIQRTQQEDSAVYLCASSTRQQGIMNTEAFFGQGTRLTVV.

The V gene is TRBV18, the J gene TRBJ1-1; D unresolved. CDR1 is KGHSH, CDR2 LQKENI, per germline. This CDR3 comprises 13 residues. With 5 bases removed from V and 3 bases from J, the gap between germline ends came to 10 bases. The chain's CDR3 is CASSEGVDTEAFF. CDR3 DNA: TGTGCCAGCTCAGAGGGTGTAGACACTGAAGCTTTCTTT.

The chain couples TRBV11-2 to TRBJ2-3, with 10 nucleotides matching TRBD1. Germline CDR1 SGHAT, CDR2 FQNNGV. This CDR3 has 16 amino acids. With V trimmed by 1 base and J by 4 bases, 5 bases remained unmatched. CDR3 loop: CASSLAGTGDPDTQYF. The DNA for the CDR3 is TGTGCCAGCAGCTTAGCCGGGACAGGGGACCCAGATACGCAGTATTTT.

This clonotype was picked up many times. The V call is TRBV7-2, the J call TRBJ1-1; 11 nucleotides agree with TRBD1. Germline CDR1 is SGHTA and CDR2 is FQGNSA. This CDR3 has 15 amino acids. V was clipped by 5 bases and J by 10 bases; unmatched bases: 12. The CDR3 sequence is CASSPQDRGPPVAFF. CDR3 nucleotides: TGTGCCAGCAGCCCGCAGGACAGGGGGCCTCCCGTAGCTTTCTTT.

This clonotype was seen repeatedly, ten times or more. This chain joins TRBV7-2 and TRBJ2-7; no reliable D call. From germline, CDR1 is SGHTA and CDR2 FQGNSA. Deletions cut 5 bases from V and 6 bases from J, with 14 bases between. This CDR3 region has 13 residues. CDR3 sequence reads: CASSLEPIGEQYF. The CDR3 nucleotides are TGTGCCAGCAGCCTGGAACCGATCGGCGAGCAGTACTTC.

The chain combines TRBV12-3 or TRBV12-4 with TRBJ2-1; D may be TRBD1 (6 bases). V was cut by 7 bases and J by 15 bases, with 19 bases left in between. The CDR3 loop spans 12 amino acids. CDR3 residues: CASTGQWGEMFF. CDR3 in DNA: TGTGCCAGCACCGGACAGTGGGGTGAGATGTTCTTC.